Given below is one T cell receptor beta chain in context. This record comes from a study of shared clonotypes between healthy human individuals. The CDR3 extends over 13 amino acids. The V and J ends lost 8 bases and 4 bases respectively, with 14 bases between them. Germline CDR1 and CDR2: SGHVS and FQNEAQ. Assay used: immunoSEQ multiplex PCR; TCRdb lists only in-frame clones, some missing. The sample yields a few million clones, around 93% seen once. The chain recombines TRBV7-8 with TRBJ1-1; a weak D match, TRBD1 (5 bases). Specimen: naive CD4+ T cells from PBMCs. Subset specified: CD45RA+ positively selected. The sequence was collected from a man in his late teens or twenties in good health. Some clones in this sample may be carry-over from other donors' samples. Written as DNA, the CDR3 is TGTGCCAGCGAGCAGACAGACGGCACTGAAGCTTTCTTT. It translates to CASEQTDGTEAFF.